The sequence of this T cell receptor beta chain was determined in a study of chemoradiotherapy in HPV16-positive cancers. Across the study: Candidate HPV-specific clones and shared TCR motifs came from a couple of HPV16-positive patients. Overall study results and limits: Better recurrence-free survival went with HPV-responsive T-cell expansion in HPV16-positive patients. Candidate HPV-specific clones and E7-related TCR motifs grew in tumor during treatment. HPV-specific T cells were functionally defined from only a couple of HPV16-positive patients.

This CDR3 is built from 14 residues. In germline, CDR1 is SEHNR, CDR2 FQNEAQ (reference sequence). The junction had 6 bases not matched to a gene; V was cut back by 7 bases and J by 3 bases. This clone was observed once. Its antigen is not identified. This table comes from immunoSEQ multiplex PCR, and its TCRdb copy is limited to in-frame clones, with some not included. The top ten hold approximately 8% of the sample, which has about 15,000 clones, approximately 70% seen once. The chain joins TRBV7-9 to TRBJ1-1; 9 bases are shared with TRBD1. Specimen: tumor tissue, collected from a patient who underwent chemoradiotherapy. The sequence was collected from a human donor with HPV-associated anogenital cancer. In DNA form, the CDR3 reads TGTGCCAGCACCCTGGGACAGGGAGACACTGAAGCTTTCTTT. Amino acid sequence: CASTLGQGDTEAFF.